This entry concerns a single TCR beta chain. V was pared by 2 bases and J by 3 bases, with 5 bases between. The CDR3 has 12 amino acids. CDR1 is SGHVS and CDR2 is FQNEAQ in the germline V gene. Here immunoSEQ multiplex PCR was the method, and the copy in TCRdb shows in-frame clones only, minus some. Of around 150,000 clones in the sample, roughly 88% are singletons; the top ten hold more than 9%. This entry belongs to a study of blood T cell repertoires in COVID-19. Overall study context: Acute-phase and convalescent COVID-19 samples originated in the United States, Italy and Spain. In each case, the material was cDNA or gDNA derived from T cells, B-cell-depleted T cells, or PBMCs.

This chain uses TRBV7-8 with TRBJ2-7; no clear D. This TCR was sampled from a man in his 60s with active or convalescent COVID-19. Sequenced input: peripheral blood. CDR3 region: CASSLQDYEQYF. CDR3 DNA: TGTGCCAGCAGCTTACAGGACTACGAGCAGTACTTC.